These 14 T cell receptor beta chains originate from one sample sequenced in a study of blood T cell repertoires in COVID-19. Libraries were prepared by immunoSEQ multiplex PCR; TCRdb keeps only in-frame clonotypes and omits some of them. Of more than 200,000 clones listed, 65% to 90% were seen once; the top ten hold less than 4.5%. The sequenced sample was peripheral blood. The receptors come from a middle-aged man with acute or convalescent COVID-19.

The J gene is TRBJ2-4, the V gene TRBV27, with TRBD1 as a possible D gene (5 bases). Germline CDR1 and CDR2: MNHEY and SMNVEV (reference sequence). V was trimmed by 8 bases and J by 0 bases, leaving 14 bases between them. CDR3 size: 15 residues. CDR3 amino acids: CASHQTGIAKNIQYF. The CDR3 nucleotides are TGTGCCAGCCACCAAACAGGAATAGCCAAAAACATTCAGTACTTC.

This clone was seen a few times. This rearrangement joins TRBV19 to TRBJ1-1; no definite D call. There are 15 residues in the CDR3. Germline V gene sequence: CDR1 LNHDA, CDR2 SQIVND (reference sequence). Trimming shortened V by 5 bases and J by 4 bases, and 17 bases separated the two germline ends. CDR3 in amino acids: CASSLRTALGTEAFF. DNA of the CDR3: TGTGCCAGTAGTCTCCGGACTGCATTAGGCACTGAAGCTTTCTTT.

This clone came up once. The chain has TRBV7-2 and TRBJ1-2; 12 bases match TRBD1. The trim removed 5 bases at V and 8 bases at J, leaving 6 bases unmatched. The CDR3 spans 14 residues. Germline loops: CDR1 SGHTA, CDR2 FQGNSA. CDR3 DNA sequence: TGTGCCAGCAGCCCGGGACAGGGGGCGGAAGGCTACACCTTC. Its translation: CASSPGQGAEGYTF.

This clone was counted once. The chain's CDR3 is CASSAVQGAEAFF. The CDR3 DNA reads TGCGCCAGCAGTGCGGTACAGGGAGCTGAAGCTTTCTTT. V usage is TRBV10-2 and J usage is TRBJ1-1, with TRBD1 as a possible D gene (6 bases). With 4 bases removed from V and 6 bases from J, the gap between germline ends came to 12 bases. This CDR3 is 13 amino acids long. Germline CDR1 and CDR2: WSHSY and SAAADI.

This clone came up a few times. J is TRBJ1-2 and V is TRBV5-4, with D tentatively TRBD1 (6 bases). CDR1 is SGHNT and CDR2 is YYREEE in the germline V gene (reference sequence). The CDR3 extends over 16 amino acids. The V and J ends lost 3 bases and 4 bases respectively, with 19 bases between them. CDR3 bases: TGTGCCAGCAGCTCGCCCCCCGGGGGGGCGGGCTATGGCTACACCTTC. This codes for CASSSPPGGAGYGYTF.

CDR3 bases: TGTGCCTGCATACAGGGATACTCCTCCTACGAGCAGTACTTC. Translation gives CACIQGYSSYEQYF. The chain employs TRBV6-5 and TRBJ2-7; weak D call: TRBD1 (6 bases). Germline V gene lookup returns CDR1 MNHEY and CDR2 SVGAGI. V gave up 11 bases and J gave up 0 bases, with 17 bases separating them. This CDR3 spans 14 amino acids.

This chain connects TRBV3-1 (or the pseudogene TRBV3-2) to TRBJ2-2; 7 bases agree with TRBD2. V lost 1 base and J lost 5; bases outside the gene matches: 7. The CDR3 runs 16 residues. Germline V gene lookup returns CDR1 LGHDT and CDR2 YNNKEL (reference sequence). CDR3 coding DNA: TGTGCCAGCAGCCAAGGAAGCGGGGTAAAGACCGGGGAGCTGTTTTTT. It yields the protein CASSQGSGVKTGELFF.

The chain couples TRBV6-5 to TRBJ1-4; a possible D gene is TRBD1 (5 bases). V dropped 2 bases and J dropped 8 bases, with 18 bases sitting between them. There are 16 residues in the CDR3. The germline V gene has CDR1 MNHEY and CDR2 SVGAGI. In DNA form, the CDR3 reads TGTGCCAGCAGTTACCGCCGATCCTCCCGGGGGGAAAAACTGTTTTTT. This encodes CASSYRRSSRGEKLFF.

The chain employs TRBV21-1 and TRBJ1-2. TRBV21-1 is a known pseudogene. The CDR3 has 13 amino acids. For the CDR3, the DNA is TGTGCCAGCAGCAATCGGGGGTCCTATGGCTACACCTTC. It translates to CASSNRGSYGYTF.

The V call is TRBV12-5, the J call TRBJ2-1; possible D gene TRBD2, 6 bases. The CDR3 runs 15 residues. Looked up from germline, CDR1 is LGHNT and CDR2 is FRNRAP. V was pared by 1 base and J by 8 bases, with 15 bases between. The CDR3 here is CASGLAGSGTDEQFF. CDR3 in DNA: TGTGCTAGTGGTTTGGCCGGGAGCGGTACGGATGAGCAGTTCTTC. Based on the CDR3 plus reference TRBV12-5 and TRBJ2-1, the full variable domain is DARVTQTPRHKVTEMGQEVTMRCQPILGHNTVFWYRQTMMQGLELLAYFRNRAPLDDSGMPKDRFSAEMPDATLATLKIQPSEPRDSAVYFCASGLAGSGTDEQFFGPGTRLTVL.

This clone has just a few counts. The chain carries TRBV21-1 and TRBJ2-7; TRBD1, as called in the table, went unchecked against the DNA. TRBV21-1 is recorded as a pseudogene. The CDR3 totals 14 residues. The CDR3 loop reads CASSTRDRGHEQYF. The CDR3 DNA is TGTGCCAGCAGCACCCGGGACAGGGGTCACGAGCAGTACTTC.

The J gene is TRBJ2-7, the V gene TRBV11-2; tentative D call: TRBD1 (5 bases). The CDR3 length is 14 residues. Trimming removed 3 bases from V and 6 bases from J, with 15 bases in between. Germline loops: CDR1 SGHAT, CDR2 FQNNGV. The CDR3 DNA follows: TGTGCCAGCAGCTTGGGGCAGTGGGGCTCCGAGCAGTACTTC. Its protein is CASSLGQWGSEQYF.

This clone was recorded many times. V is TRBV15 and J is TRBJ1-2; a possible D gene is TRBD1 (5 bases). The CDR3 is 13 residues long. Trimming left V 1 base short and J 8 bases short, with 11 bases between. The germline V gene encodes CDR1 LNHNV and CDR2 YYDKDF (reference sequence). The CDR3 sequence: CATSRAGERGYTF. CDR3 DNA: TGTGCCACCAGCAGAGCGGGGGAGCGCGGCTACACCTTC.

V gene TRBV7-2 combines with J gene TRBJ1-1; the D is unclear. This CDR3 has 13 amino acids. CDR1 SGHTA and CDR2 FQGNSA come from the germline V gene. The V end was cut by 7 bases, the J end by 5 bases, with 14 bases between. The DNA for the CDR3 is TGTGCCAGCACCTTCCGGGGAGGGACTGAAGCTTTCTTT. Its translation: CASTFRGGTEAFF.